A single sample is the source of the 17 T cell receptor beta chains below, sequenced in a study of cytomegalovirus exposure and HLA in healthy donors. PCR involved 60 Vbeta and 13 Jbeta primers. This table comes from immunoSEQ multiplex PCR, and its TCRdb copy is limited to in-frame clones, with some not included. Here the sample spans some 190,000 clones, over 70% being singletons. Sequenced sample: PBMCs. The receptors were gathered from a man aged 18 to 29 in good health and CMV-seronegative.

The CDR3 protein is CASSLWGRGSTEAFF. The CDR3 DNA sequence: TGTGCCAGCAGCTTGTGGGGCCGGGGGAGCACTGAAGCTTTCTTT. This rearrangement joins TRBV5-6 to TRBJ1-1, with D maybe TRBD1 (5 bases). This CDR3 has 15 amino acids. Germline V CDR1 and CDR2: SGHDT, YYEEEE. Trimming took off 1 base at V and 4 bases at J, with 14 bases between the two ends.

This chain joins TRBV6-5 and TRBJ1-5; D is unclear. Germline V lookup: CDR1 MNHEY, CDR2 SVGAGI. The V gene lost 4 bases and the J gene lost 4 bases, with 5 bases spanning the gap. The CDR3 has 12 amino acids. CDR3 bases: TGTGCCAGCAGTTTACAGAATCAGCCCCAGCATTTT. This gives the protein CASSLQNQPQHF.

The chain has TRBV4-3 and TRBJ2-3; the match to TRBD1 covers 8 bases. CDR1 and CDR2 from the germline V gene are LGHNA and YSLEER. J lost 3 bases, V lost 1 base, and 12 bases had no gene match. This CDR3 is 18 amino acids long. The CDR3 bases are TGCGCCAGCAGCCAAGCAACGACCCAGGACAGGGTGACAGATACGCAGTATTTT. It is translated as CASSQATTQDRVTDTQYF.

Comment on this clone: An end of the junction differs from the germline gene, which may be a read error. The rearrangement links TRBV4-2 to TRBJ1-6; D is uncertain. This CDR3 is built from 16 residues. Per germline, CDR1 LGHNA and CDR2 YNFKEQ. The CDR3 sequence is CAGSQGLARGNSPLHF. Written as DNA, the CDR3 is TGTGCCGGCAGCCAAGGGTTGGCCCGAGGGAATTCACCCCTCCACTTT.

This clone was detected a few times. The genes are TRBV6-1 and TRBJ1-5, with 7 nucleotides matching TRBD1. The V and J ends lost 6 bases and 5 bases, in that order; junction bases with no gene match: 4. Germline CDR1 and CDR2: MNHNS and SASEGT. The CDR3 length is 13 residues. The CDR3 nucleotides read TGTGCCAGCAGCGACAGGGCGGATCAGCCCCAGCATTTT. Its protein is CASSDRADQPQHF.

This CDR3 is CASSLEGVANEKLFF. The CDR3 nucleotides are TGTGCCAGCAGCTTAGAGGGGGTTGCTAATGAAAAACTGTTTTTT. The chain employs TRBV7-2 and TRBJ1-4; tentatively, D is TRBD1 (6 bases). The germline V and J ends were trimmed by 1 base and 3 bases, with 9 bases remaining between them. This CDR3 is built from 15 residues. Germline CDR1 and CDR2: SGHTA and FQGNSA. Full variable domain (outside the CDR3, taken from reference TRBV7-2 and TRBJ1-4): GAGVSQSPSNKVTEKGKDVELRCDPISGHTALYWYRQSLGQGLEFLIYFQGNSAPDKSGLPSDRFSAERTGGSVSTLTIQRTQQEDSAVYLCASSLEGVANEKLFFGSGTQLSVL.

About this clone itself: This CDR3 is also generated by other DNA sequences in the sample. CDR3 sequence: CASSPPSASSYNEQFF. The CDR3 bases are TGTGCCAGCAGTCCCCCGTCAGCTAGCTCCTACAATGAGCAGTTCTTC. The chain joins TRBV7-3 to TRBJ2-1; D not certain. CDR1 is SGHTA and CDR2 is FQGTGA in the germline V gene. V gave up 6 bases and J gave up 0 bases, with 15 bases separating them. This CDR3 is built from 16 residues.

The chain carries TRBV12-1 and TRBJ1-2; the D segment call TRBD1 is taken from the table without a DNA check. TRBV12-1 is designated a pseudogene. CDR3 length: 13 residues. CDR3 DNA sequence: TGTGCCAGCAGCTTTGTGGGCTTTTCGGGCTACACCTTC. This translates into CASSFVGFSGYTF.

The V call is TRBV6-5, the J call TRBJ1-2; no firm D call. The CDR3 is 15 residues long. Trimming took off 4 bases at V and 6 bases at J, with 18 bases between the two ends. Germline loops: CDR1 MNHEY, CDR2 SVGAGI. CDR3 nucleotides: TGTGCCAGCAGTTTGACCTCAGGTTACGGAAATGGCTACACCTTC. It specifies CASSLTSGYGNGYTF.

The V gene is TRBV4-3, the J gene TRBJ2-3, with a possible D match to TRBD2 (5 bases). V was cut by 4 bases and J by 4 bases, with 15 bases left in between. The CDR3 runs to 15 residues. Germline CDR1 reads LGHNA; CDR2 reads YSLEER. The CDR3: CASSPEAGPPDTQYF. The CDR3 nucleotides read TGCGCCAGCAGCCCGGAGGCCGGGCCCCCAGATACGCAGTATTTT.

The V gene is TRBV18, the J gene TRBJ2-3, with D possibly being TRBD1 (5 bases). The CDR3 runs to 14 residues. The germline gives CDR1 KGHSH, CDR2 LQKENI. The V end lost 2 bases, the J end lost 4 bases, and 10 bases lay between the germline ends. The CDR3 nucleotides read TGTGCCAGCTCACCAGGAAGGGGCGCAGATACGCAGTATTTT. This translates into CASSPGRGADTQYF.

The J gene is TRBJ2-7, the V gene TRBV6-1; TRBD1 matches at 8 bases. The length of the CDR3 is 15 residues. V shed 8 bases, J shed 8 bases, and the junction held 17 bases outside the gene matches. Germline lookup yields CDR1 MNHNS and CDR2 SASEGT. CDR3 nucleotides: TGTGCCAGCTGTCTACAAGGACAGGGTATGGGTAAGCAGTACTTC. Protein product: CASCLQGQGMGKQYF.

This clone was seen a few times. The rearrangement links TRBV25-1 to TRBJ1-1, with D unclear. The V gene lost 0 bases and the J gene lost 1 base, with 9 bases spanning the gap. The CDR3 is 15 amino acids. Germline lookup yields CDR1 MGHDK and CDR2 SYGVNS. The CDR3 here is CASSEYGRGNTEAFF. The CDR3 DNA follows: TGTGCCAGCAGTGAATATGGACGGGGGAACACTGAAGCTTTCTTT.

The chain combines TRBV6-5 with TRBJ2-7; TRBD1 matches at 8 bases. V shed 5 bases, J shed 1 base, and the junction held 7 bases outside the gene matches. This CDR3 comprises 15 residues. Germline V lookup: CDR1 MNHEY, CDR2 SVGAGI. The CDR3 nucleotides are TGTGCCAGCAGTAAAACAGGGGGGAGTTCCTACGAGCAGTACTTC. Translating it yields CASSKTGGSSYEQYF.

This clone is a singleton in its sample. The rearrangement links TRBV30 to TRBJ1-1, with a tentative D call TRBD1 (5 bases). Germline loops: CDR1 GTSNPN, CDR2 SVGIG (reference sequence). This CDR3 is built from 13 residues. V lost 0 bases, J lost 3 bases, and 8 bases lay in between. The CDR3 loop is CAWSVGGYTEAFF. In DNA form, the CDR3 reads TGTGCCTGGAGTGTTGGGGGGTACACTGAAGCTTTCTTT.

CDR3 nucleotide sequence: TGTGCCAGCAGTGAAGAGGGTATGGGGTACACTGAAGCTTTCTTT. This translates into CASSEEGMGYTEAFF. The V and J genes are TRBV6-4 and TRBJ1-1; D not resolved. In germline, CDR1 is MRHNA, CDR2 SNTAGT. V gave up 3 bases and J gave up 3 bases, with 14 bases separating them. This CDR3 spans 15 amino acids.

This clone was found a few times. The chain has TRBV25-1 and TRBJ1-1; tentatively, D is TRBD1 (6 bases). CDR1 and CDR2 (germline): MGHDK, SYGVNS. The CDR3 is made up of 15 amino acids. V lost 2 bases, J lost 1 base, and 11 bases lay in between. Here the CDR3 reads CASSEKDRQNTEAFF. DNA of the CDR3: TGTGCCAGCAGTGAAAAGGACAGACAGAACACTGAAGCTTTCTTT.